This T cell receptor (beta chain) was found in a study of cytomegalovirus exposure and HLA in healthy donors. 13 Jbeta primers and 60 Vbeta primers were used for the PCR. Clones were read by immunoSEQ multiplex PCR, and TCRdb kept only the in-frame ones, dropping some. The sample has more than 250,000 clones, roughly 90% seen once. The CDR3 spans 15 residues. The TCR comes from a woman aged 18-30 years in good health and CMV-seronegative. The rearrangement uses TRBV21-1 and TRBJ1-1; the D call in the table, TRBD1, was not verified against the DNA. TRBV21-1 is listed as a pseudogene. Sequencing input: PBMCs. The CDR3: CASGKGEGVDTEAFF. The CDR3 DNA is TGTGCCAGCGGCAAAGGAGAAGGGGTGGACACTGAAGCTTTCTTT.